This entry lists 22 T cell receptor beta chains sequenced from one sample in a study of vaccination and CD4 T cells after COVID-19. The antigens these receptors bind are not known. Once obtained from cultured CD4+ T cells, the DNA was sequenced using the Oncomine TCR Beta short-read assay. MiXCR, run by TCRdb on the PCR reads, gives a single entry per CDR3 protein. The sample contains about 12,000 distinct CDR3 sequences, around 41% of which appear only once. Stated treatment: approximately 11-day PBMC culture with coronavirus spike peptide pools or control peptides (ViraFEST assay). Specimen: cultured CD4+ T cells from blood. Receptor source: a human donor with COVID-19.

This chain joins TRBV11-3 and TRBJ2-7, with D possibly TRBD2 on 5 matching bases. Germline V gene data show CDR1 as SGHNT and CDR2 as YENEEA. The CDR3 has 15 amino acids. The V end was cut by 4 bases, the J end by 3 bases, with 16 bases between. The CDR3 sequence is CASSSGGGPNYEQYF. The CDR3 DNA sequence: TGTGCCAGCAGCTCCGGAGGAGGACCCAACTACGAGCAGTACTTC.

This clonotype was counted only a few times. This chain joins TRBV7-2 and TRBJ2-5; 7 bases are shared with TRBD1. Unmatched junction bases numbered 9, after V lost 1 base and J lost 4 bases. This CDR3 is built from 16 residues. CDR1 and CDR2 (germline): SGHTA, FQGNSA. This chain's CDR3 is CASSLEGRQGRETQYF. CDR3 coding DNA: TGTGCCAGCAGCTTAGAGGGAAGACAGGGTCGAGAGACCCAGTACTTC.

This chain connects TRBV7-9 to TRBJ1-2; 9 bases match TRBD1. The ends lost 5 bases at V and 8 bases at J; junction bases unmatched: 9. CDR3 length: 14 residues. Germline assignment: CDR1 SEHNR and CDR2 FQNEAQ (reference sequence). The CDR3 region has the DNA TGTGCCAGCAGCCCCCGGGACAGGGCAAAAGGCTACACCTTC. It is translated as CASSPRDRAKGYTF.

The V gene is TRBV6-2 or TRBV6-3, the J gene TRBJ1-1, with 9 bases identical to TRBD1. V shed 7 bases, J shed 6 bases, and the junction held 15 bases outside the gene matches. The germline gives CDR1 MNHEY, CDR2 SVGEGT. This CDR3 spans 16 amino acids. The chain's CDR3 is CASTFLPGQGKAEAFF. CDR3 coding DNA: TGTGCCAGCACCTTCTTACCCGGACAGGGGAAGGCTGAAGCTTTCTTT.

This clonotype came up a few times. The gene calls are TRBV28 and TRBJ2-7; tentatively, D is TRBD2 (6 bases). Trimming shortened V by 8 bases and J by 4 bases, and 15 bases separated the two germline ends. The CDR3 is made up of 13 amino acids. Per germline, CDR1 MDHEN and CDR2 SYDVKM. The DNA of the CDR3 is TGTGCCAGCCTAAGCGGGTCTGTTTACGAGCAGTACTTC. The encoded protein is CASLSGSVYEQYF.

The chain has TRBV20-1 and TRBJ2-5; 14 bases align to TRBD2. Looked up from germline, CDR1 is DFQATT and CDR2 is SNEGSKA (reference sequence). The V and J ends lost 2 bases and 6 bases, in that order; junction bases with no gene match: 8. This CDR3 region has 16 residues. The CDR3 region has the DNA TGCAGTGCTAGACGGCCGGGACTAGCGGGGGAAAAGACCCAGTACTTC. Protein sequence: CSARRPGLAGEKTQYF.

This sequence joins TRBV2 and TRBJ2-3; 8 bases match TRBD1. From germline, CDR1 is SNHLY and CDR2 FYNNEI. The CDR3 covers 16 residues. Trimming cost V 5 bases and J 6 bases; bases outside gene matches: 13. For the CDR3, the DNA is TGTGCCAGCAGTACTCTTAACGCAGGGGGCGCGGATACGCAGTATTTT. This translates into CASSTLNAGGADTQYF.

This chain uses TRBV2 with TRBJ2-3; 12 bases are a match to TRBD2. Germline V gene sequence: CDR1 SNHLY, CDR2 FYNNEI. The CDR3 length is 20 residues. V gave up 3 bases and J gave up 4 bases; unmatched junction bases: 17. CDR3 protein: CASSDVVLAGGPRGSDTQYF. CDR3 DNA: TGTGCCAGCAGTGATGTCGTTCTAGCGGGGGGGCCGCGGGGTTCAGATACGCAGTATTTT.

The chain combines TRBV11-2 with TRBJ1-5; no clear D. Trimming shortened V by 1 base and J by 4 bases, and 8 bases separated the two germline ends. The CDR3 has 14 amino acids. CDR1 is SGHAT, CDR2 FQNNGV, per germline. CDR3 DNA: TGTGCCAGCAGCTTAGGTTGGGGTAATCAGCCCCAGCATTTT. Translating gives CASSLGWGNQPQHF.

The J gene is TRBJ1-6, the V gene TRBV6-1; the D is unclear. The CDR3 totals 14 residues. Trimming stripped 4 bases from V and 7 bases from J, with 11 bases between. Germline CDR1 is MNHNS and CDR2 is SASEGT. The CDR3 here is CASSGAPGNSPLHF. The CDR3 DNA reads TGTGCCAGCAGTGGGGCCCCCGGGAATTCACCCCTCCACTTT.

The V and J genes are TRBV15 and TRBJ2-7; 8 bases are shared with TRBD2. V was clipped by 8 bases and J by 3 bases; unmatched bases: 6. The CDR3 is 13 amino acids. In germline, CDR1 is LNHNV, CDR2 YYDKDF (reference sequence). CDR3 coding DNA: TGTGCCACCGGCCGCGGGGGGTTCTACGAGCAGTACTTC. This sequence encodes CATGRGGFYEQYF.

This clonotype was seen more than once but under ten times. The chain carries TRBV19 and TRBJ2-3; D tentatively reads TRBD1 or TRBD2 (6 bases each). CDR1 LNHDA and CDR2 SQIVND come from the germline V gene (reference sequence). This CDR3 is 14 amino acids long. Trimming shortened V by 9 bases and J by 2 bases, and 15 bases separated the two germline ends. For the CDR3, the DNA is TGTGCCAGCCGAAGGGGGGCCCCCACAGATACGCAGTATTTT. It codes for CASRRGAPTDTQYF.

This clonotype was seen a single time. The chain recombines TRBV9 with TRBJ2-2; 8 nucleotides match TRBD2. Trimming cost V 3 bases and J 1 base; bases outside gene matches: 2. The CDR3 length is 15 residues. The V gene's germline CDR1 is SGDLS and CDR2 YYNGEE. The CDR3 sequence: CASSGTSGNTGELFF. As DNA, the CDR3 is TGTGCCAGCAGCGGAACTAGCGGGAACACCGGGGAGCTGTTTTTT.

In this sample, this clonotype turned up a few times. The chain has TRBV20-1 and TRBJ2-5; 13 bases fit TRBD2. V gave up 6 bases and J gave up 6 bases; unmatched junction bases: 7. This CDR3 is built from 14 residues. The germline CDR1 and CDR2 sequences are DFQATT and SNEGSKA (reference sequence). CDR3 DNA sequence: TGCAGTGCCTTACTAGCGGGGGGGCGGCAGACCCAGTACTTC. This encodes CSALLAGGRQTQYF.

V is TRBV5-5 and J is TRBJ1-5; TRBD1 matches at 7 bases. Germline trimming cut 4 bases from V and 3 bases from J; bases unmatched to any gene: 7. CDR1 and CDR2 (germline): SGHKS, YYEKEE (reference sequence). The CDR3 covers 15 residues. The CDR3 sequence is CASSETTGFNQPQHF. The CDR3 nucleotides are TGTGCCAGCAGCGAGACGACAGGGTTCAATCAGCCCCAGCATTTT.

The CDR3 loop reads CASSSGRNYGYTF. Written as DNA, the CDR3 is TGTGCCAGCAGCTCCGGAAGGAACTATGGCTACACCTTC. The chain uses TRBV6-1 and TRBJ1-2, with no clear D. Trimming cost V 6 bases and J 2 bases, with 10 bases left between them. This CDR3 contains 13 residues. Germline V gene sequence: CDR1 MNHNS, CDR2 SASEGT.

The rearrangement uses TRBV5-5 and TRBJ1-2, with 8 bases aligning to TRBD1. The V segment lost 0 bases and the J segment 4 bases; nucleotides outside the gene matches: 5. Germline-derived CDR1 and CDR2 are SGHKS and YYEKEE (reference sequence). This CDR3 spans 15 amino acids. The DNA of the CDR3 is TGTGCCAGCAGCTTGGCCGCACAGGGGGGCTATGGCTACACCTTC. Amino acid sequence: CASSLAAQGGYGYTF.

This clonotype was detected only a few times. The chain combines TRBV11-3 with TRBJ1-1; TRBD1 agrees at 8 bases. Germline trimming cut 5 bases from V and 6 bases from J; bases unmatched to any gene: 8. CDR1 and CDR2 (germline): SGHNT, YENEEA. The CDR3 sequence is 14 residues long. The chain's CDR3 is CASSPQGALAEAFF. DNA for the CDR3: TGTGCCAGCAGCCCCCAGGGGGCTCTGGCTGAAGCTTTCTTT. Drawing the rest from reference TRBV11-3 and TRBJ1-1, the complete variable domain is EAGVVQSPRYKIIEKKQPVAFWCNPISGHNTLYWYLQNLGQGPELLIRYENEEAVDDSQLPKDRFSAERLKGVDSTLKIQPAELGDSAVYLCASSPQGALAEAFFGQGTRLTVV.

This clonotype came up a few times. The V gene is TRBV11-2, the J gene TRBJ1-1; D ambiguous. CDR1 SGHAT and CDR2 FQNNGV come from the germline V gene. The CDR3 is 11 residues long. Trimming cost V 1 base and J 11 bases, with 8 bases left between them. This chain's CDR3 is CASSLVLHAFF. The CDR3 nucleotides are TGTGCCAGCAGCTTAGTCCTGCACGCTTTCTTT.

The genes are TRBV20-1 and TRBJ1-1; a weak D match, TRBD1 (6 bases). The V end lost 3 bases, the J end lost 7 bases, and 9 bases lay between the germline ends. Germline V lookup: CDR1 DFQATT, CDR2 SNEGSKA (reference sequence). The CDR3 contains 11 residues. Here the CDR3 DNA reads TGCAGTGCTAGCAGGGGAGGTGAAGCTTTCTTT. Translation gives CSASRGGEAFF.

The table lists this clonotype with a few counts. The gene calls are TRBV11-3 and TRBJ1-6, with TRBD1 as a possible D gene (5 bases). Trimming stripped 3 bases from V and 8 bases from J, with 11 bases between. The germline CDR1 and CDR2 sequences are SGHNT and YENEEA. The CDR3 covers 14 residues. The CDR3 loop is CASSFGGSDSPLHF. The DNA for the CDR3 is TGTGCCAGCAGCTTCGGGGGGTCGGATTCACCCCTCCACTTT.

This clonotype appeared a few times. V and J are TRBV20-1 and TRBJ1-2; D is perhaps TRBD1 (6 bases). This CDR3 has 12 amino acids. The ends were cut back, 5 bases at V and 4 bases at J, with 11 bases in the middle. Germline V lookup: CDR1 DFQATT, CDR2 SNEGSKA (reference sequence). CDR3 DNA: TGCAGTGCTCACGACAGGATCTATGGCTACACCTTC. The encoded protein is CSAHDRIYGYTF.